These 18 T cell receptor beta chains were sequenced from one sample in a study of CD8 T cells in ankylosing spondylitis. Study conclusions and caveats: One TCR beta motif, made up of several highly homologous variants, appeared characteristic of ankylosing spondylitis blood.

Their recognized antigens are unknown. One entry per CDR3 protein results from TCRdb running MiXCR on the 5' RACE reads. The table shows 400,000 or so distinct CDR3 sequences, with roughly 26% occurring only once. Sequencing was carried out using blood, either unsorted or a sorted T cell fraction (not recorded which). Receptor source: a male donor with ankylosing spondylitis.

This clonotype occurred many times. The chain carries TRBV5-1 and TRBJ1-2; the D gene is possibly TRBD1 (6 bases). V was trimmed by 10 bases and J by 2 bases, leaving 18 bases between them. The CDR3 spans 14 residues. Germline values: CDR1 SGHRS, CDR2 YFSETQ. CDR3 sequence (DNA): TGCGCCTCCCAAGGGGGTTTATCGAACTATGGCTACACCTTC. Residues: CASQGGLSNYGYTF.

This chain joins TRBV10-3 and TRBJ2-6, with 9 bases matching TRBD1. J gave up 4 bases and V 3 bases, and 1 base lay outside the gene matches. The CDR3 length is 15 residues. Germline CDR1 and CDR2: ENHRY and SYGVKD. The DNA of the CDR3 is TGTGCCATCAGTGAACAGGGGGCAGGGGCCAACGTCCTGACTTTC. This encodes CAISEQGAGANVLTF.

This chain uses TRBV29-1 with TRBJ2-3; the match to TRBD2 covers 11 bases. With V trimmed by 5 bases and J by 0 bases, 13 bases remained unmatched. This CDR3 contains 18 residues. CDR1 and CDR2 from the germline V gene are SQVTM and ANQGSEA. CDR3 amino acids: CSVLLIAGGPTSTDTQYF. The CDR3 bases are TGCAGCGTTCTATTAATAGCGGGAGGGCCAACTAGCACAGATACGCAGTATTTT.

CDR3 amino acids: CASSRDRGRSYNEQFF. The CDR3 bases are TGTGCCAGCAGTCGGGACAGGGGTAGGAGCTACAATGAGCAGTTCTTC. V is TRBV27 and J is TRBJ2-1, with 10 positions matching TRBD1. CDR1 is MNHEY, CDR2 SMNVEV, per germline (reference sequence). V dropped 5 bases and J dropped 3; count of bases not matched to a gene: 7. The CDR3 has 16 residues.

CDR3 in amino acids: CASTIHSGRGTEQFF. The CDR3 DNA is TGTGCCAGCACCATACATAGCGGGAGGGGGACTGAGCAGTTCTTC. V gene TRBV28 combines with J gene TRBJ2-1; 11 bases are shared with TRBD2. This CDR3 is 15 amino acids long. Trimming removed 7 bases from V and 9 bases from J; junction bases left unmatched: 11. Germline CDR1 reads MDHEN; CDR2 reads SYDVKM.

This clonotype was detected only once. This chain connects TRBV20-1 to TRBJ1-5; 9 bases are shared with TRBD1. The CDR3 loop spans 15 amino acids. CDR1 is DFQATT, CDR2 SNEGSKA, per germline (reference sequence). J lost 3 bases, V lost 4 bases, and 7 bases had no gene match. The CDR3 sequence is CSATQGAIDNQPQHF. The CDR3 DNA is TGCAGTGCTACACAGGGGGCCATAGACAATCAGCCCCAGCATTTT.

This clonotype was counted only a few times. The chain joins TRBV29-1 to TRBJ1-2; D gene uncertain. Trimming removed 2 bases from V and 7 bases from J, with 8 bases in between. Germline assignment: CDR1 SQVTM and CDR2 ANQGSEA. This CDR3 spans 11 amino acids. Here the CDR3 reads CSVEPDSGYTF. Here the CDR3 DNA reads TGCAGCGTTGAACCAGACTCTGGCTACACCTTC.

This clonotype was seen a handful of times. J is TRBJ2-1 and V is TRBV11-2; 9 nucleotides align to TRBD2. Germline V gene lookup returns CDR1 SGHAT and CDR2 FQNNGV. Germline trimming cut 3 bases from V and 5 bases from J; bases unmatched to any gene: 8. The CDR3 runs 16 residues. The CDR3 bases are TGTGCCAGCAGCTTCCTCAATGCGGGAGGGCACAATGAGCAGTTCTTC. Amino acids: CASSFLNAGGHNEQFF.

The CDR3 DNA is TGTGCCAGCAGCCATCCGGCAAGCTCCTACAATGAGCAGTTCTTC. Translated, it gives CASSHPASSYNEQFF. The chain is built from TRBV3-1 and TRBJ2-1, with no clear D. This CDR3 is 15 amino acids long. CDR1 is LGHDT, CDR2 YNNKEL, per germline (reference sequence). Trimming took 3 bases from V and 0 from J, leaving 9 bases between them.

This clonotype was recorded a few times. This chain joins TRBV5-6 and TRBJ2-7, with D maybe TRBD1 (6 bases). The CDR3 extends over 14 amino acids. V was pared by 2 bases and J by 6 bases, with 15 bases between. Looked up from germline, CDR1 is SGHDT and CDR2 is YYEEEE. The CDR3 DNA reads TGTGCCAGCAGCTTTCAGGGGCACCTTGGCGAGCAGTACTTC. It specifies CASSFQGHLGEQYF.

The sample holds a few counts of this clonotype. The chain combines TRBV4-1 with TRBJ2-1; possibly TRBD2 for D (5 bases). The CDR3 is made up of 16 amino acids. Trimming stripped 0 bases from V and 2 bases from J, with 11 bases between. Looked up from germline, CDR1 is MGHRA and CDR2 is YSYEKL. The CDR3 here is CASSQEWEPTYNEQFF. For the CDR3, the DNA is TGCGCCAGCAGCCAAGAGTGGGAGCCCACCTACAATGAGCAGTTCTTC.

This chain links TRBV3-1 with TRBJ2-2, with 10 bases lining up with TRBD2. Germline lookup yields CDR1 LGHDT and CDR2 YNNKEL (reference sequence). This CDR3 is built from 16 residues. Trimming at V came to 4 bases and at J to 1 base, leaving 3 bases not matched to a gene. This chain's CDR3 is CASSLPSGRNTGELFF. The CDR3, as DNA: TGTGCCAGCAGCCTGCCTAGCGGGAGGAACACCGGGGAGCTGTTTTTT.

V usage is TRBV5-1 and J usage is TRBJ2-3, with 7 bases fitting TRBD2. The CDR3 contains 14 residues. With 2 bases clipped from V and 4 bases from J, the junction kept 4 bases outside the gene matches. Germline values: CDR1 SGHRS, CDR2 YFSETQ. The CDR3 DNA is TGCGCCAGCAGCTTTGAAGCGGGGCCAGATACGCAGTATTTT. Translating gives CASSFEAGPDTQYF. The full variable domain, in which reference TRBV5-1 and TRBJ2-3 provide the parts outside the CDR3, is KAGVTQTPRYLIKTRGQQVTLSCSPISGHRSVSWYQQTPGQGLQFLFEYFSETQRNKGNFPGRFSGRQFSNSRSEMNVSTLELGDSALYLCASSFEAGPDTQYFGPGTRLTVL.

This clonotype was picked up a small number of times. This chain's CDR3 is CASSPSADTEAFF. The CDR3 DNA reads TGTGCCAGCTCACCCAGCGCAGACACTGAAGCTTTCTTT. The chain carries TRBV18 and TRBJ1-1, with D uncertain. The CDR3 has 13 amino acids. The germline gives CDR1 KGHSH, CDR2 LQKENI. Between the trimmed V and J ends, which lost 3 bases and 3 bases, there was a span of 8 bases.

This clonotype was seen ten or more times. The gene calls are TRBV28 and TRBJ2-4, with D possibly TRBD2 on 6 matching bases. Trimming took 4 bases from V and 5 from J, leaving 12 bases between them. The length of the CDR3 is 14 residues. Germline CDR1 and CDR2: MDHEN and SYDVKM. The CDR3 protein is CASSWRDRENIQYF. The CDR3 DNA sequence: TGTGCCAGCAGTTGGCGGGACCGAGAAAACATTCAGTACTTC.

The chain uses TRBV18 and TRBJ1-1; maybe TRBD1 (5 bases). V was cut by 2 bases and J by 5 bases, with 15 bases left in between. CDR1 and CDR2 (germline): KGHSH, LQKENI. This CDR3 is 15 amino acids long. The DNA of the CDR3 is TGTGCCAGCTCACCAATTGACAGCCGGATGACTGAAGCTTTCTTT. It codes for CASSPIDSRMTEAFF.

This clonotype occurred a few times. V usage is TRBV3-1 and J usage is TRBJ1-5; D is ambiguous. The CDR3 loop spans 14 amino acids. Trimming stripped 3 bases from V and 5 bases from J, with 11 bases between. CDR1 and CDR2 (germline): LGHDT, YNNKEL (reference sequence). Here the CDR3 DNA reads TGTGCCAGCAGCCAGGGTTTGGTGGATCAGCCCCAGCATTTT. Its protein product is CASSQGLVDQPQHF.

This clonotype came up a few times. V is TRBV2 and J is TRBJ2-3; 8 positions match TRBD1. Looked up from germline, CDR1 is SNHLY and CDR2 is FYNNEI. This CDR3 is built from 13 residues. V lost 10 bases, J lost 6 bases, and 9 bases stayed unmatched. CDR3 in amino acids: CATSGQVLDTQYF. The CDR3, as DNA: TGTGCCACATCGGGACAGGTCCTGGATACGCAGTATTTT.